This T cell receptor (beta chain) was captured in a study of blood T cell repertoires in COVID-19. Looking at the study overall: PBMCs, B-cell-depleted T cells, or T cells were the source of the cDNA or gDNA that made up the material.

Original processing notes: Amplification of reference gene primers provided the estimated nucleated cell counts. The data were produced by immunoSEQ multiplex PCR, yet TCRdb's version contains in-frame clones alone and is incomplete. V, J and clone size are taken as reported in that table, and D and trimming were inferred from the DNA itself. The sample carries over 200,000 clones, about 90% recorded once. This receptor was obtained from a woman younger than 35 who had recovered from COVID-19. Sequenced sample: peripheral blood.

The CDR3 protein is CASSPSVERNQPQHF. The CDR3 coding sequence is TGTGCCAGCAGTCCGAGCGTCGAGCGCAATCAGCCCCAGCATTTT. The chain has TRBV6-2 or TRBV6-3 and TRBJ1-5; D remains ambiguous. Trimming shortened V by 5 bases and J by 2 bases, and 13 bases separated the two germline ends. The V gene's germline CDR1 is MNHEY and CDR2 SVGEGT. This CDR3 is built from 15 residues.